The 30 T cell receptor beta chains below all came from one sample that was sequenced in a study of blood T cell repertoires in COVID-19. Only in-frame clones appear in the TCRdb table, and some are missing; sequencing was by immunoSEQ multiplex PCR. Here the sample spans under 300,000 clones, approximately 83% being singletons. Sequencing was performed on peripheral blood. The receptors stem from a woman between 65 and 79 years old with acute or convalescent COVID-19.

The J gene is TRBJ1-2, the V gene TRBV3-1 (or the pseudogene TRBV3-2); a possible D gene is TRBD1 (5 bases). Trimming shortened V by 3 bases and J by 8 bases, and 10 bases separated the two germline ends. The CDR3 sequence is 12 residues long. Germline CDR1 reads LGHDT; CDR2 reads YNNKEL (reference sequence). CDR3 loop: CASSQGLRGYTF. In DNA form, the CDR3 reads TGTGCCAGCAGCCAGGGGCTGCGGGGCTACACCTTC.

This sequence joins TRBV5-6 and TRBJ1-6, with TRBD1 matching 11 bases. This CDR3 spans 15 amino acids. CDR1 SGHDT and CDR2 YYEEEE come from the germline V gene. V lost 3 bases, J lost 7 bases, and 3 bases stayed unmatched. CDR3 amino acids: CASSYGTGGNSPLHF. For the CDR3, the DNA is TGTGCCAGCAGCTACGGGACAGGGGGGAATTCACCCCTCCACTTT.

The rearrangement uses TRBV6-6 and TRBJ1-6; 7 positions match TRBD1. J gave up 9 bases and V 6 bases, and 8 bases lay outside the gene matches. Germline loops: CDR1 MNHNY, CDR2 SVGAGI (reference sequence). This CDR3 is built from 14 residues. The CDR3 loop reads CASRDTGDGSPLHF. CDR3 DNA: TGTGCCAGCAGAGATACAGGGGACGGTTCACCCCTCCACTTT.

The rearrangement uses TRBV12-3 or TRBV12-4 and TRBJ1-4; TRBD1 agrees at 7 bases. The V and J ends lost 6 bases and 13 bases, in that order; junction bases with no gene match: 8. The CDR3 extends over 12 amino acids. CDR3 sequence reads: CASRDTGDRLFF. The DNA of the CDR3 is TGTGCCAGCAGAGATACAGGGGATAGACTGTTTTTT.

This chain uses TRBV20-1 with TRBJ1-5, with 10 bases matching TRBD1. Trimming removed 3 bases from V and 11 bases from J; junction bases left unmatched: 19. From germline, CDR1 is DFQATT and CDR2 SNEGSKA (reference sequence). The CDR3 contains 17 residues. DNA for the CDR3: TGCAGTGCTAGTCCCCCGGGACAGGGGACGGAGAGGTTGACCCAGCATTTT. Amino acid sequence: CSASPPGQGTERLTQHF.

This chain links TRBV3-1 (or the pseudogene TRBV3-2) with TRBJ2-1; D is possibly TRBD2 (6 bases). Germline V gene sequence: CDR1 LGHDT, CDR2 YNNKEL (reference sequence). Trimming took 10 bases from V and 5 from J, leaving 9 bases between them. This CDR3 is built from 11 residues. CDR3 amino acids: CATRTNNEQFF. The DNA for the CDR3 is TGTGCCACCCGGACTAACAATGAGCAGTTCTTC.

The gene calls are TRBV6-1 and TRBJ1-6; D not resolved. Looked up from germline, CDR1 is MNHNS and CDR2 is SASEGT. CDR3 length: 15 amino acids. The V end lost 1 base, the J end lost 2 bases, and 6 bases lay between the germline ends. The CDR3 DNA reads TGTGCCAGCAGTGAAGAGGCGGCCTATAATTCACCCCTCCACTTT. Amino acid sequence: CASSEEAAYNSPLHF.

The genes are TRBV6-1 and TRBJ2-5; D unresolved. Germline V gene lookup returns CDR1 MNHNS and CDR2 SASEGT. Trimming removed 2 bases from V and 2 bases from J, with 12 bases in between. The CDR3 spans 15 residues. The DNA for the CDR3 is TGTGCCAGCAGTGAAAGACATATACTTCAAGAGACCCAGTACTTC. Amino acids: CASSERHILQETQYF.

A few counts support this clone. The chain links TRBV25-1 to TRBJ2-1, with 10 bases identical to TRBD2. CDR3 length: 17 amino acids. Germline CDR1 and CDR2: MGHDK and SYGVNS. J was trimmed by 7 bases and V by 0 bases; bases with no gene match: 9. The DNA of the CDR3 is TGTGCCAGCAGTGAATATAAGGGACTAGCGAGAAAAAATGAGCAGTTCTTC. It codes for CASSEYKGLARKNEQFF.

The chain is built from TRBV6-6 and TRBJ1-5; D unclear. The CDR3 spans 14 residues. Trimming cost V 6 bases and J 7 bases, with 16 bases left between them. Germline CDR1 MNHNY, CDR2 SVGAGI (reference sequence). DNA of the CDR3: TGTGCCAGCAGGACCGGGTCGCCGCGGCAGCCCCAGCATTTT. It yields the protein CASRTGSPRQPQHF.

This clone showed up many times. This chain connects TRBV6-1 to TRBJ1-5; D unclear. V was trimmed by 1 base and J by 4 bases, leaving 8 bases between them. Germline V lookup: CDR1 MNHNS, CDR2 SASEGT. The CDR3 is 14 amino acids. CDR3 bases: TGTGCCAGCAGTGAAGGGAGGAGAAATCAGCCCCAGCATTTT. Translated: CASSEGRRNQPQHF.

The chain couples TRBV5-1 to TRBJ1-2, with TRBD1 identical over 9 bases. V shed 4 bases, J shed 7 bases, and the junction held 5 bases outside the gene matches. CDR3 length: 13 amino acids. CDR1 and CDR2 from the germline V gene are SGHRS and YFSETQ. This CDR3 reads CASSEGQGFGYTF. The CDR3 bases are TGCGCCAGCAGCGAGGGACAGGGCTTTGGCTACACCTTC.

The chain carries TRBV7-9 and TRBJ1-1; possibly TRBD1 for D (5 bases). CDR3 size: 15 residues. Germline V gene sequence: CDR1 SEHNR, CDR2 FQNEAQ (reference sequence). The germline V and J ends were trimmed by 4 bases and 4 bases, with 16 bases remaining between them. Here the CDR3 DNA reads TGTGCCAGCAGCTCACTAACAGGTTCGGGCACTGAAGCTTTCTTT. This codes for CASSSLTGSGTEAFF.

This clone turned up a few times. The genes are TRBV10-3 and TRBJ2-1; 15 bases are shared with TRBD2. The V gene end was trimmed by 4 bases and the J gene end by 6 bases; junction bases not matched to a gene: 7. The V gene's germline CDR1 is ENHRY and CDR2 SYGVKD. There are 17 residues in the CDR3. CDR3 protein: CAISVPPGLAGGNEQFF. The CDR3 DNA reads as TGTGCCATCAGTGTACCCCCGGGACTAGCGGGGGGCAATGAGCAGTTCTTC.

The chain is built from TRBV5-3 and TRBJ1-5, with D hard to call. TRBV5-3 is classed as an ORF, of uncertain function. This CDR3 is 15 amino acids long. V lost 0 bases to trimming and J lost 4 bases, with 11 bases between them. CDR3 sequence reads: CARSLGAGSNQPQHF. Written as DNA, the CDR3 is TGTGCCAGAAGCTTGGGGGCAGGTTCAAATCAGCCCCAGCATTTT.

The J gene is TRBJ2-7, the V gene TRBV27; the D gene is possibly TRBD1 (5 bases). Trimming stripped 4 bases from V and 2 bases from J, with 18 bases between. This CDR3 comprises 16 residues. CDR1 and CDR2 from the germline V gene are MNHEY and SMNVEV (reference sequence). The CDR3 bases are TGTGCCAGCAGTTCGACAGCCAGCGTTGCCACCTACGAGCAGTACTTC. Translating gives CASSSTASVATYEQYF.

The rearrangement links TRBV30 to TRBJ1-6, with D possibly TRBD1 on 6 matching bases. CDR1 and CDR2 from the germline V gene are GTSNPN and SVGIG (reference sequence). Trimming took 3 bases from V and 0 from J, leaving 18 bases between them. This CDR3 has 18 amino acids. The CDR3 coding sequence is TGTGCCTGGAGGGTGGAAGGACAAGGGGGCTCCTATAATTCACCCCTCCACTTT. Residues: CAWRVEGQGGSYNSPLHF.

In this sample, this clone turned up once. This sequence joins TRBV24-1 and TRBJ2-1; 11 nucleotides line up with TRBD2. CDR3 length equals 15 residues. Germline CDR1 reads KGHDR; CDR2 reads SFDVKD. With 7 bases clipped from V and 10 bases from J, the junction kept 11 bases outside the gene matches. CDR3 sequence: CATSALAGGPGEQFF. CDR3 coding DNA: TGTGCCACCAGCGCTTTAGCGGGGGGGCCTGGAGAGCAGTTCTTC.

The V gene is TRBV5-6, the J gene TRBJ2-3, with D possibly being TRBD2 (6 bases). V lost 4 bases and J 1 base, leaving 22 bases between the germline ends. CDR3 length: 18 amino acids. Per the germline V gene, CDR1 is SGHDT and CDR2 is YYEEEE. CDR3 loop: CASSPLGRGGGGTDTQYF. The CDR3 coding sequence is TGTGCCAGCAGCCCGCTCGGCCGGGGCGGAGGGGGCACAGATACGCAGTATTTT.

This chain links TRBV5-1 with TRBJ2-3, with D hard to call. This CDR3 is built from 14 residues. With 0 bases removed from V and 2 bases from J, the gap between germline ends came to 7 bases. The V gene's germline CDR1 is SGHRS and CDR2 YFSETQ. The CDR3 loop is CASSLVFLTDTQYF. The CDR3 DNA is TGCGCCAGCAGCTTGGTCTTCCTCACAGATACGCAGTATTTT.

The chain carries TRBV19 and TRBJ2-1; maybe TRBD2 (6 bases). This CDR3 is 14 amino acids long. Looked up from germline, CDR1 is LNHDA and CDR2 is SQIVND (reference sequence). With 1 base removed from V and 7 bases from J, the gap between germline ends came to 11 bases. CDR3 sequence reads: CASSIVAAGNEQFF. DNA for the CDR3: TGTGCCAGTAGTATAGTGGCGGCGGGGAATGAGCAGTTCTTC.

The gene calls are TRBV10-3 and TRBJ1-3, with D unresolved. CDR1 and CDR2 (germline): ENHRY, SYGVKD. The CDR3 has 15 amino acids. The V end was cut by 2 bases, the J end by 5 bases, with 13 bases between. In DNA, the CDR3 is TGTGCCATCAGTGAGGCCGGGGTCCTAAGAAACACCATATATTTT. It yields the protein CAISEAGVLRNTIYF.

This clone was detected only once. This chain links TRBV7-9 with TRBJ2-7; D gene unclear. Germline V gives CDR1 SEHNR, CDR2 FQNEAQ (reference sequence). With 1 base removed from V and 3 bases from J, the gap between germline ends came to 10 bases. The CDR3 has 14 amino acids. CDR3 DNA: TGTGCCAGCAGCTTAGATGTCACTTTCTACGAGCAGTACTTC. It is translated as CASSLDVTFYEQYF.

This rearrangement joins TRBV3-1 (or the pseudogene TRBV3-2) to TRBJ1-6; no firm D call. CDR1 is LGHDT and CDR2 is YNNKEL in the germline V gene (reference sequence). Trimming pared 4 bases from V and 8 bases from J, leaving 12 bases between. This CDR3 is 14 amino acids long. The DNA of the CDR3 is TGTGCCAGCAGCCCCAAGTATCAGTATTCACCCCTCCACTTT. The encoded protein is CASSPKYQYSPLHF.

This clone was observed a handful of times. V usage is TRBV6-6 and J usage is TRBJ1-1; D may be TRBD1 (6 bases). The CDR3 contains 14 residues. Trimming took 0 bases from V and 8 from J, leaving 13 bases between them. Germline CDR1 is MNHNY and CDR2 is SVGAGI (reference sequence). In DNA form, the CDR3 reads TGTGCCAGCAGTTACTCGAATAAGGGGGTAGAAGCTTTCTTT. This codes for CASSYSNKGVEAFF.

The V gene is TRBV12-3 or TRBV12-4, the J gene TRBJ1-5; D gene uncertain. The CDR3 consists of 13 residues. V was cut by 6 bases and J by 5 bases, with 11 bases left in between. The CDR3 is CASSFAGDQPQHF. For the CDR3, the DNA is TGTGCCAGCAGCTTTGCAGGCGATCAGCCCCAGCATTTT.

This chain links TRBV19 with TRBJ2-2; tentative D call: TRBD1 (6 bases). The CDR3 length is 16 residues. Trimming removed 5 bases at V and 4 bases at J, with 17 bases between. CDR1 and CDR2 (germline): LNHDA, SQIVND (reference sequence). CDR3 nucleotides: TGTGCCAGTAGTGGGCCAGGACAGCGTCTCACCGGGGAGCTGTTTTTT. Residues: CASSGPGQRLTGELFF.

This clone was detected once. This sequence joins TRBV5-1 and TRBJ1-1, with D possibly matching TRBD1 (5 bases). The CDR3 has 14 amino acids. Germline CDR1 SGHRS, CDR2 YFSETQ. Trimming removed 0 bases from V and 4 bases from J, with 10 bases in between. CDR3 bases: TGCGCCAGCAGCTTGGTTAGGGGTGTCACTGAAGCTTTCTTT. Protein sequence: CASSLVRGVTEAFF.

The chain recombines TRBV15 with TRBJ1-1; 7 bases map to TRBD1. Trimming took 5 bases from V and 2 from J; bases not matched to a gene: 11. In germline, CDR1 is LNHNV, CDR2 YYDKDF (reference sequence). This CDR3 region has 16 residues. The CDR3 coding sequence is TGTGCCACCAGCCCAGGGGGACTCGGCGGAAACACTGAAGCTTTCTTT. Translation: CATSPGGLGGNTEAFF.

This clone is a singleton in its sample. This chain links TRBV5-1 with TRBJ2-7; 8 nucleotides line up with TRBD1. The germline V gene encodes CDR1 SGHRS and CDR2 YFSETQ. This CDR3 has 16 residues. V lost 4 bases and J lost 7; bases outside the gene matches: 16. CDR3 nucleotide sequence: TGCGCCAGCAGCGCCGGGGCGGCTGACAGGGGTCAGGAGCAGTACTTC. This translates into CASSAGAADRGQEQYF. Looking up the rest from reference TRBV5-1 and TRBJ2-7 gives the full variable domain: KAGVTQTPRYLIKTRGQQVTLSCSPISGHRSVSWYQQTPGQGLQFLFEYFSETQRNKGNFPGRFSGRQFSNSRSEMNVSTLELGDSALYLCASSAGAADRGQEQYFGPGTRLTVT.